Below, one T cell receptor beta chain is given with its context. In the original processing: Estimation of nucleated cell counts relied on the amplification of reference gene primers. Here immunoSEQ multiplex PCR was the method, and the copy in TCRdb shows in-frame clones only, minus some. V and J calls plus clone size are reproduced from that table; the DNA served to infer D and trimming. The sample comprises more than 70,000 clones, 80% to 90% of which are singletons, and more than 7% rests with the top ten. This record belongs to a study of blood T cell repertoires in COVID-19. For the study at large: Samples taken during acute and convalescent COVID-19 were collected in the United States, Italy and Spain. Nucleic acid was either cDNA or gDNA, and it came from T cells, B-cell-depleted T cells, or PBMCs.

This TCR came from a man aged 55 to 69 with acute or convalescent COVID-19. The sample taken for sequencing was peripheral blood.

For the CDR3, the DNA is TGTGCCAGCAGTTTCGGGGTGTTCTACGAGCAGTACTTC. It encodes CASSFGVFYEQYF. The chain combines TRBV27 with TRBJ2-7; tentative D call: TRBD2 (5 bases). V gave up 3 bases and J gave up 3 bases, with 9 bases separating them. Per germline, CDR1 MNHEY and CDR2 SMNVEV (reference sequence). The CDR3 is 13 residues long.